The T cell receptor (beta chain) under discussion was sequenced for a study of identical twins (dated by TCRdb to 2016 to 2018). For the study in its entirety: To test whether fetal clonotypes persist, the study used deep sequencing on TCR alpha and beta repertoires from monozygotic twins, unrelated adults of various ages, and cord blood. Replicate twin experiments were performed at different times using different library preparation protocols to rule out contamination. What the authors observed across the whole study: Compared with coincidental sharing between unrelated individuals, out-of-frame TCR alpha sequences shared between twins showed an excess of sequences with low generation probability. Conclusions relied on cross-sectional statistical analysis, since the same donors could not be followed over many years. Excess twin sharing in beta out-of-frame sequences was weaker because fewer shared sequences lowered the signal-to-noise ratio. Recombination models systematically underestimated out-of-frame TCR alpha sharing in monozygotic twins but agreed with sharing between unrelated individuals. Invariant T cells such as MAIT and iNKT could partly confound zero-insertion analyses, though diverse VJ usage argued against this for most clonotypes. Fewer insertions were carried by abundant cord blood beta clonotypes, a similar but weaker trend appeared in young adult naive repertoires, and no such trend appeared in memory repertoires.

Libraries came from 5' RACE. The sequencing machine was an Illumina HiSeq 2000. A universal primer binding site was introduced by template switching, and a unique molecular identifier was present in the final cDNA, enabling accurate counting of TCR cDNA molecules. Specific primers in the conserved constant-segment region were used to synthesize first-strand cDNA for the TCR alpha and beta chains. To control for contamination, every cDNA library was double barcoded, receiving both a SMART-Mk sample barcode and Illumina barcodes. TruSeq adapter sequences along with Illumina sample barcodes were introduced in two successive PCR steps. The TCR alpha and beta cDNA libraries were sequenced on the Illumina HiSeq platform using custom primers. In the source study's methods: Raw reads were processed with MiGEC to extract unique molecular identifiers, and MiXCR was used to determine CDR3 positions. Recombination models were inferred per individual with the repgenHMM and IGoR tools using an EM algorithm. The tcR package in R was used for shared clonotype analysis, with sharing normalized by the product of cloneset sizes. Out-of-frame nonproductive sequences were analyzed to study raw recombination free of thymic and clonal selection effects. Using fastp trimming at Q25 and MiXCR clonotype assembly, TCRdb reanalyzed the public sequencing data and kept in-frame beta chains. Each CDR3 protein gets just one entry, which takes the most common genes and DNA from the rows behind it. TCRdb's processing, not the authors' own work, is the source of the V and J calls. In all, the sample holds about 890,000 distinct CDR3 sequences, and about 12% of those were seen once. Around 1.5% of the sample comes from the top ten.

The CDR3 spans 13 residues, from the cysteine through the phenylalanine. Kept here is only the CDR3 DNA, which spans 39 bases and is read in frame from base 1. Sequences KGHSH (CDR1) and LQKENI (CDR2) are obtained from the germline V gene. Trimming costs V 2 bases and J 8 bases, and their ends lie 9 bases apart. Comments on this clonotype: The antigen it binds to is not known. The input lacks base qualities; no much larger clone sits a single base away.

Every donor in the study was a healthy Caucasian. The twin cohort comprised three pairs of female monozygotic twins, all aged about 18 to 30 years. RNA for TCR libraries was isolated from peripheral blood mononuclear cells. These data were also reused for a study on yellow fever vaccine responses in identical twins. As the second publication notes: According to the authors, in identical twins the way T cells responded to vaccination appeared partly convergent and partly personalized. In identical twins, the study followed T cell clones that responded to the vaccine with precision.

The sequence came from a woman aged 18-35 years in good health. The sequencing sample was made of PBMCs. The sequence joins TRBV18 to TRBJ1-4; the D gene lacks a confident call. This receptor carries the CDR3 CASSPLGGEKLFF. The nucleotides read TGTGCCAGCTCACCATTGGGCGGGGAAAAACTGTTTTTT.